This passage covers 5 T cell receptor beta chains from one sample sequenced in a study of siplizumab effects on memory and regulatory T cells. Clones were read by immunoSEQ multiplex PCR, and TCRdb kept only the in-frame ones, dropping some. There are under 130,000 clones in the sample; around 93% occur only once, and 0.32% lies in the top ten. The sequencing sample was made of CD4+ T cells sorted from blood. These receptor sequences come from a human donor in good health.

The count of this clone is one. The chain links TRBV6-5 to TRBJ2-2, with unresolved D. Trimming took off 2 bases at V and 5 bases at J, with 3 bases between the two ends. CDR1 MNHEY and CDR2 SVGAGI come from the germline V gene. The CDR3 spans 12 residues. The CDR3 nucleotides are TGTGCCAGCAGTTACAGGACCGGGGAGCTGTTTTTT. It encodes CASSYRTGELFF.

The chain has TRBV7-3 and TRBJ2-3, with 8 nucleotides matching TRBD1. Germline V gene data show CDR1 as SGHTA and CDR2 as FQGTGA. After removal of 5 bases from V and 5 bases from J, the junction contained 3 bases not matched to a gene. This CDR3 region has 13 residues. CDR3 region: CASSTQGGDTQYF. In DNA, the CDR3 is TGTGCCAGCAGCACACAGGGGGGAGATACGCAGTATTTT. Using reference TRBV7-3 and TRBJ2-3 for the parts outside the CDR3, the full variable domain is GAGVSQTPSNKVTEKGKYVELRCDPISGHTALYWYRQSLGQGPEFLIYFQGTGAADDSGLPNDRFFAVRPEGSVSTLKIQRTERGDSAVYLCASSTQGGDTQYFGPGTRLTVL.

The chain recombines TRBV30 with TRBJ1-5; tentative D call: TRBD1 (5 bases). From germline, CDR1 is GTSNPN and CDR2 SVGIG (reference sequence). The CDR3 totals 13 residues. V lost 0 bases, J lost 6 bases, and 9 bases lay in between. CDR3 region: CAWSVGGVQPQHF. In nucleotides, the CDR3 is TGTGCCTGGAGTGTTGGGGGTGTTCAGCCCCAGCATTTT. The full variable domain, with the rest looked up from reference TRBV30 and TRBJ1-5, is SQTIHQWPATLVQPVGSPLSLECTVEGTSNPNLYWYRQAAGRGLQLLFYSVGIGQISSEVPQNLSASRPQDRQFILSSKKLLLSDSGFYLCAWSVGGVQPQHFGDGTRLSIL.

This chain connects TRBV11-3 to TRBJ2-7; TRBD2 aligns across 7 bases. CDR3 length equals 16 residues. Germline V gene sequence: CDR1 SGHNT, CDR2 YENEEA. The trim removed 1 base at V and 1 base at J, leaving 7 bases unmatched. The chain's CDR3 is CASSLVSGGGSYEQYF. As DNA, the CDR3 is TGTGCCAGCAGCTTAGTTTCGGGAGGTGGGTCCTACGAGCAGTACTTC.

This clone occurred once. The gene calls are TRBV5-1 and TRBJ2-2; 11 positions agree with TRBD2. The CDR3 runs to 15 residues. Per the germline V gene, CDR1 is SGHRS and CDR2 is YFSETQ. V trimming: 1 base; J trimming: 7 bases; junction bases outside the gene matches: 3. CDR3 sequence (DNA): TGCGCCAGCAGCTTGACTAGCGGGAGTGTCGGGGAGCTGTTTTTT. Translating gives CASSLTSGSVGELFF.